One and the same sample provided the 26 T cell receptor beta chains below, sequenced in a study of CD8+ T cells in alopecia areata. Isolated RNA was reverse transcribed into cDNA used as the sequencing template. Method: immunoSEQ multiplex PCR; TCRdb's copy keeps in-frame clones and lacks some. Of about 150,000 clones in the sample, 80% to 90% are singletons; the top ten hold about 15%. Sequences were derived from CD8+ T cells sorted from blood, sampled at week 0. These receptors were taken from a human donor with alopecia areata.

This clone was counted once. The chain uses TRBV6-4 and TRBJ1-1; D call uncertain. The CDR3 totals 13 residues. Germline CDR1 is MRHNA and CDR2 is SNTAGT. The V end was cut by 3 bases, the J end by 2 bases, with 7 bases between. CDR3 nucleotide sequence: TGTGCCAGCAGTGATGGCACTAACACTGAAGCTTTCTTT. This codes for CASSDGTNTEAFF.

This clone was recorded only once. The rearrangement uses TRBV27 and TRBJ1-5, with TRBD1 matching over 7 bases. The germline CDR1 and CDR2 sequences are MNHEY and SMNVEV (reference sequence). The CDR3 extends over 17 amino acids. Trimming removed 5 bases from V and 1 base from J; junction bases left unmatched: 11. CDR3 amino acids: CASSPLRQGLSNQPQHF. CDR3 DNA sequence: TGTGCCAGCAGTCCCCTTAGACAGGGTCTCAGCAATCAGCCCCAGCATTTT.

This clone has just a few counts. The genes are TRBV13 and TRBJ2-1; D remains unclear. Trimming pared 0 bases from V and 3 bases from J, leaving 9 bases between. Germline V lookup: CDR1 PRHDT, CDR2 FYEKMQ (reference sequence). The length of the CDR3 is 15 residues. This CDR3 reads CASSLGTQVYNEQFF. The DNA of the CDR3 is TGTGCCAGCAGCTTAGGCACTCAAGTCTACAATGAGCAGTTCTTC.

This chain's CDR3 is CASSVGQSTNYGYTF. CDR3 nucleotide sequence: TGTGCCAGCAGCGTAGGGCAGTCGACTAACTATGGCTACACCTTC. The V and J genes are TRBV9 and TRBJ1-2; D unresolved. This CDR3 spans 15 amino acids. Trimming removed 0 bases from V and 0 bases from J, with 9 bases in between. Germline values: CDR1 SGDLS, CDR2 YYNGEE.

The genes are TRBV29-1 and TRBJ2-1; 10 bases match TRBD1. Germline CDR1 reads SQVTM; CDR2 reads ANQGSEA. CDR3 size: 15 residues. Trimming took 0 bases from V and 13 from J; bases not matched to a gene: 12. CDR3 protein: CSVEDRRQGAAAQFF. Here the CDR3 DNA reads TGCAGCGTTGAAGATCGGAGACAGGGGGCTGCCGCCCAGTTCTTC.

The rearrangement joins TRBV13 to TRBJ2-7; D possibly corresponds to TRBD1 (5 bases). Per the germline V gene, CDR1 is PRHDT and CDR2 is FYEKMQ (reference sequence). V was clipped by 4 bases and J by 7 bases, with 11 bases between them. There are 12 residues in the CDR3. The CDR3 DNA reads as TGTGCCAGCAGCTCCATCGACAGAGAGCAGTACTTC. Translated: CASSSIDREQYF.

The V gene is TRBV7-2, the J gene TRBJ2-7; the match to TRBD2 covers 7 bases. CDR3 size: 15 residues. Trimming took 8 bases from V and 3 from J; bases not matched to a gene: 13. Germline assignment: CDR1 SGHTA and CDR2 FQGNSA. CDR3 loop: CASGGGASASYEQYF. The CDR3, as DNA: TGTGCCAGCGGGGGGGGAGCCTCAGCGAGCTACGAGCAGTACTTC.

The gene calls are TRBV25-1 and TRBJ1-2; 7 bases agree with TRBD1. Trimming cost V 3 bases and J 6 bases; bases outside gene matches: 16. CDR3 length: 17 residues. The germline gives CDR1 MGHDK, CDR2 SYGVNS. The CDR3 loop is CASSDKHYRGWVDGYTF. CDR3 sequence (DNA): TGTGCCAGCAGTGATAAACACTACAGGGGTTGGGTTGATGGCTACACCTTC.

The chain recombines TRBV27 with TRBJ2-7, with TRBD1 matching 7 bases. This CDR3 has 15 residues. V lost 3 bases, J lost 0 bases, and 5 bases stayed unmatched. CDR1 is MNHEY, CDR2 SMNVEV, per germline (reference sequence). The CDR3 protein is CASSLTGLSSYEQYF. CDR3 sequence (DNA): TGTGCCAGCAGTTTGACAGGGCTCAGCTCCTACGAGCAGTACTTC.

This clone was seen a handful of times. J is TRBJ1-5 and V is TRBV19; maybe TRBD1 (5 bases). Germline V gene lookup returns CDR1 LNHDA and CDR2 SQIVND (reference sequence). V lost 7 bases, J lost 5 bases, and 15 bases lay in between. The CDR3 loop spans 14 amino acids. Here the CDR3 DNA reads TGTGCCAGTACCCAGGGAGGGGACTATCAGCCCCAGCATTTT. Translation: CASTQGGDYQPQHF.

This chain links TRBV14 with TRBJ1-1; D is unclear. CDR1 is SGHDN and CDR2 is FVKESK in the germline V gene. CDR3 length equals 15 residues. The V and J ends lost 5 bases and 0 bases respectively, with 13 bases between them. CDR3 sequence reads: CASSKSSYMNTEAFF. The CDR3 DNA reads as TGTGCCAGCAGCAAGAGCAGTTACATGAACACTGAAGCTTTCTTT.

The rearrangement links TRBV12-5 to TRBJ2-2; D ambiguous. The CDR3 spans 12 residues. Deletions cut 8 bases from V and 7 bases from J, with 11 bases between. Germline-derived CDR1 and CDR2 are LGHNT and FRNRAP. The CDR3 reads CASSTTIGELFF. Written as DNA, the CDR3 is TGTGCTAGTAGCACTACTATCGGGGAGCTGTTTTTT.

The rearrangement links TRBV6-6 to TRBJ2-3; the D is unclear. This CDR3 comprises 14 residues. The germline V gene encodes CDR1 MNHNY and CDR2 SVGAGI (reference sequence). V dropped 3 bases and J dropped 4 bases, with 11 bases sitting between them. The CDR3 spells CASSYVSFADTQYF. For the CDR3, the DNA is TGTGCCAGCAGTTATGTGTCCTTCGCAGATACGCAGTATTTT.

This chain links TRBV4-1 with TRBJ2-3, with D possibly being TRBD1 or TRBD2 (5 bases each). V gave up 2 bases and J gave up 12 bases, with 12 bases separating them. Germline-derived CDR1 and CDR2 are MGHRA and YSYEKL. The CDR3 is 12 residues long. The DNA of the CDR3 is TGCGCCAGCAGCCAACCCGGGGCCGCTCAGTATTTT. Translated: CASSQPGAAQYF.

The rearrangement uses TRBV2 and TRBJ2-7, with 8 bases identical to TRBD2. The V segment lost 10 bases and the J segment 0 bases; nucleotides outside the gene matches: 5. This CDR3 contains 13 residues. Per germline, CDR1 SNHLY and CDR2 FYNNEI. The CDR3 DNA reads TGTGCCACGGGAGGGACTAGCTCCTACGAGCAGTACTTC. Translation: CATGGTSSYEQYF.

V is TRBV5-1 and J is TRBJ2-3, with 9 bases matching TRBD2. J was trimmed by 3 bases and V by 4 bases; bases with no gene match: 12. CDR1 is SGHRS, CDR2 YFSETQ, per germline. The CDR3 runs 17 residues. In DNA form, the CDR3 reads TGCGCCAGCAGCCAGAGTAGCGGGGGAGCGGCGACAGATACGCAGTATTTT. This translates into CASSQSSGGAATDTQYF.

Turning to this clone: Additional DNA sequences in this sample encode the identical CDR3. The chain has TRBV19 and TRBJ1-1; D not resolved. From germline, CDR1 is LNHDA and CDR2 SQIVND (reference sequence). The CDR3 consists of 12 residues. The germline V and J ends were trimmed by 6 bases and 5 bases, with 10 bases remaining between them. CDR3 coding DNA: TGTGCCAGTAGGAGAGGTGGGACTGAAGCTTTCTTT. Translation: CASRRGGTEAFF.

The chain uses TRBV19 and TRBJ1-6; no clear D. The CDR3 has 14 amino acids. The V gene lost 7 bases and the J gene lost 0 bases, with 7 bases spanning the gap. Germline CDR1 and CDR2: LNHDA and SQIVND (reference sequence). The CDR3 sequence is CASTQGSYNSPLHF. The CDR3, as DNA: TGTGCCAGTACCCAAGGCTCCTATAATTCACCCCTCCACTTT.

This chain connects TRBV7-8 to TRBJ2-3, with 10 positions matching TRBD2. V lost 3 bases and J lost 2; bases outside the gene matches: 11. In germline, CDR1 is SGHVS, CDR2 FQNEAQ. There are 18 residues in the CDR3. CDR3 amino acids: CASSFSLRTSGNTDTQYF. Written as DNA, the CDR3 is TGTGCCAGCAGCTTTTCATTGAGGACTAGCGGTAACACAGATACGCAGTATTTT. Complete variable domain (other parts from reference TRBV7-8 and TRBJ2-3): GAGVSQSPRYKVAKRGQDVALRCDPISGHVSLFWYQQALGQGPEFLTYFQNEAQLDKSGLPSDRFFAERPEGSVSTLKIQRTQQEDSAVYLCASSFSLRTSGNTDTQYFGPGTRLTVL.

The rearrangement uses TRBV7-9 and TRBJ2-1; no reliable D call. V lost 5 bases and J lost 8, with 13 bases in between. The CDR3 is made up of 13 amino acids. In germline, CDR1 is SEHNR, CDR2 FQNEAQ (reference sequence). CDR3 nucleotides: TGTGCCAGCAGCCCGTCCCCTGGCGATGAGCAGTTCTTC. Residues: CASSPSPGDEQFF. Using reference TRBV7-9 and TRBJ2-1 for the parts outside the CDR3, the full variable domain is DTGVSQNPRHKITKRGQNVTFRCDPISEHNRLYWYRQTLGQGPEFLTYFQNEAQLEKSRLLSDRFSAERPKGSFSTLEIQRTEQGDSAMYLCASSPSPGDEQFFGPGTRLTVL.

The chain uses TRBV4-1 and TRBJ1-1; no firm D call. Germline V lookup: CDR1 MGHRA, CDR2 YSYEKL. CDR3 length: 14 residues. V was clipped by 2 bases and J by 1 base, with 8 bases between them. The CDR3 reads CASSQQPQNTEAFF. The CDR3, as DNA: TGCGCCAGCAGCCAACAGCCTCAGAACACTGAAGCTTTCTTT.

The chain joins TRBV9 to TRBJ2-1; TRBD2 matches 14 bases. CDR3 length: 13 residues. Germline loops: CDR1 SGDLS, CDR2 YYNGEE. The trim removed 4 bases at V and 15 bases at J, leaving 6 bases unmatched. The CDR3 bases are TGTGCCAGCAGCCCAGGGACTAGCGGGAGTCCGTTCTTC. It is translated as CASSPGTSGSPFF.

The CDR3 coding sequence is TGTGCCAGCAGCACTCAACCCCCGGACCAGCCTAGCACAGATACGCAGTATTTT. This gives the protein CASSTQPPDQPSTDTQYF. This chain uses TRBV7-9 with TRBJ2-3; D ambiguous. CDR3 length: 18 amino acids. Germline CDR1 reads SEHNR; CDR2 reads FQNEAQ (reference sequence). Trimming shortened V by 5 bases and J by 0 bases, and 21 bases separated the two germline ends.

The rearrangement joins TRBV4-2 to TRBJ2-3, with D tentatively TRBD1 (5 bases). Trimming removed 4 bases from V and 5 bases from J, with 10 bases in between. The germline CDR1 and CDR2 sequences are LGHNA and YNFKEQ. There are 13 residues in the CDR3. CDR3 sequence (DNA): TGTGCCAGCAGCCCGGACACAGAAGATACGCAGTATTTT. Its translation is CASSPDTEDTQYF.

This clone is categorized as medium-sized. The chain has TRBV7-3 and TRBJ2-3, with 10 bases matching TRBD1. The CDR3 consists of 14 residues. Trimming removed 5 bases from V and 6 bases from J; junction bases left unmatched: 5. From germline, CDR1 is SGHTA and CDR2 FQGTGA. CDR3 DNA sequence: TGTGCCAGCAGCCGGGGACAGGGGAGCGATACGCAGTATTTT. This translates into CASSRGQGSDTQYF.

V and J are TRBV5-1 and TRBJ2-1; 10 bases map to TRBD1. The CDR3 contains 17 residues. Germline V lookup: CDR1 SGHRS, CDR2 YFSETQ. V lost 2 bases, J lost 6 bases, and 11 bases stayed unmatched. CDR3 amino acids: CASSFLTRDRGGNEQFF. In nucleotides, the CDR3 is TGCGCCAGCAGCTTCTTGACGCGGGACAGGGGTGGCAATGAGCAGTTCTTC. Full variable domain (rest looked up from reference TRBV5-1 and TRBJ2-1): KAGVTQTPRYLIKTRGQQVTLSCSPISGHRSVSWYQQTPGQGLQFLFEYFSETQRNKGNFPGRFSGRQFSNSRSEMNVSTLELGDSALYLCASSFLTRDRGGNEQFFGPGTRLTVL.